A selection of T cell receptor beta chains follows, all from one sample in a study of blood T cell repertoires in COVID-19. This table comes from immunoSEQ multiplex PCR, and its TCRdb copy is limited to in-frame clones, with some not included. The sample has about 150,000 clones; about 89% are singletons. Specimen: peripheral blood. The origin of the receptors is an elderly man with acute or convalescent COVID-19. Both conserved end residues are part of each CDR3. D genes are given only for firm matches. Clone size appears in some rows only: once, few, many, or a class for an expanded clone.

j_call clone_size v_call d_call cdr3_nt cdr3_aa
TRBJ2-7 . TRBV29-1 TRBD1 TGCAGCGCCTCGACAGGGGTTGGCTACGAGCAGTACTTC CSASTGVGYEQYF
TRBJ2-7 . TRBV18 . TGTGCCAGCTCACCACCTCAGACCTACGAGCAGTACTTC CASSPPQTYEQYF
TRBJ2-7 once TRBV24-1 . TGTGCCACCAGTGATTGCGGAGAACAAGTCTACGAGCAGTACTTC CATSDCGEQVYEQYF
TRBJ1-2 . TRBV6-5 . TGTGCCAGCAGTTACGGTGGCCAACCGTATGGCTACACCTTC CASSYGGQPYGYTF
TRBJ2-7 . TRBV29-1 . TGCAGCGTTGTGGGGGGCTACGAGCAGTACTTC CSVVGGYEQYF
TRBJ1-1 once TRBV6-2/TRBV6-3 . TGTGCCAGCAGTCCCCAGGGGAACACTGAAGCTTTCTTT CASSPQGNTEAFF
TRBJ2-5 . TRBV10-3 TRBD2 TGTGCCATCAGTGAGTCAGGACTAGTAAAGACCCAGTACTTC CAISESGLVKTQYF
TRBJ2-2 . TRBV5-1 . TGCGCCAGCAGCTTGGCCGGGCGGGGCACCGGGGAGCTGTTTTTT CASSLAGRGTGELFF
TRBJ1-4 . TRBV19 . TGTGCCAGTAGTATACGGGGACTGGGGGAAAAACTGTTTTTT CASSIRGLGEKLFF
TRBJ1-2 . TRBV11-1 TRBD1 TGTGCCAGCAGCCAGACAGGGATCCCCTATGGCTACACCTTC CASSQTGIPYGYTF
TRBJ1-3 once TRBV10-3 TRBD1 TGTGCCACCAAGACAGGGTCTGGAAACACCATATATTTT CATKTGSGNTIYF
TRBJ2-6 few TRBV18 . TGTGCCAGCTCACCAGGCCGGGAGGGGGCCAACGTCCTGACTTTC CASSPGREGANVLTF
TRBJ2-4 many TRBV28 TRBD1 TGTGCCAGCAGTCCACTGACAGGGGGCTCGGACTTC CASSPLTGGSDF
TRBJ2-2 . TRBV28 . TGTGCCAGCAGTTTCTGGGGGCCTCACACCGGGGAGCTGTTTTTT CASSFWGPHTGELFF
TRBJ2-7 . TRBV3-1/TRBV3-2 . TGTGCCAGCAGCCAAGCAGGGGCCCGCGAGCAGTACTTC CASSQAGAREQYF
TRBJ1-1 . TRBV12-3/TRBV12-4 . TGTGCCAGCAGTTGGCAGGGCGGCACTGAAGCTTTCTTT CASSWQGGTEAFF
TRBJ1-2 . TRBV7-9 TRBD1 TGTGCCAGCAGCCCACCCGGGACAGGGGGCGCGTTCTCTGGCTACACCTTC CASSPPGTGGAFSGYTF
TRBJ1-1 few TRBV2 . TGTGCCAGCACCCAGGGGTGGACTGAAGCTTTCTTT CASTQGWTEAFF
TRBJ2-7 . TRBV10-3 TRBD1 TGTGCCATCCGGGACAGACTCCACGAGCAGTACTTC CAIRDRLHEQYF
TRBJ1-4 . TRBV5-1 . TGCGCCAGCAGCATAGCGATGGAAACTAATGAAAAACTGTTTTTT CASSIAMETNEKLFF
TRBJ1-2 . TRBV5-1 . TGCGCCAGCAGCTTCGAGGAAAACTATGGCTACACCTTC CASSFEENYGYTF
TRBJ1-2 . TRBV7-9 TRBD1 TGTGCCAGCAGCCCCTTAGGACAGGGGAGTGGCTACACCTTC CASSPLGQGSGYTF
TRBJ2-1 . TRBV2 TRBD2 TGTGCCAGCAGTGAAGGCCTAGCGGACAATGAGCAGTTCTTC CASSEGLADNEQFF
TRBJ1-6 . TRBV7-8 . TGTGCCAGCAGCTTAGTTTTGGGGAGTAATTCACCCCTCCACTTT CASSLVLGSNSPLHF
TRBJ2-1 . TRBV5-1 TRBD2 TGCGCCAGCAGCCCGGAAGGGACTAGCGGTGCCAATGAGCAGTTCTTC CASSPEGTSGANEQFF
TRBJ2-7 . TRBV2 TRBD1 TGTGCCAGCAGTGACGGGACAGGGTCCTACGAGCAGTACTTC CASSDGTGSYEQYF
TRBJ1-5 . TRBV19 . TGTGCCAGTAGTGGCTGGGCCGCCGTGAGCAATCAGCCCCAGCATTTT CASSGWAAVSNQPQHF
TRBJ2-7 once TRBV4-1 TRBD2 TGCGCCAGCAGCCAGGAAACCGGGACTAGCGGGGGCTCCTACGAGCAGTACTTC CASSQETGTSGGSYEQYF
TRBJ2-7 . TRBV5-4 TRBD1 TGTGCCAGCGGCAGGGGTGGGGACAGCTACGAGCAGTACTTC CASGRGGDSYEQYF
TRBJ2-1 . TRBV5-5 . TGTGCCAGCAGCTTGCAGGAGGACTCATCCTACAATGAGCAGTTCTTC CASSLQEDSSYNEQFF
TRBJ2-1 . TRBV18 TRBD2 TGTGCCAGCTCACCACGGCTAGCGGGAGAAAATGAGCAGTTCTTC CASSPRLAGENEQFF
TRBJ1-4 . TRBV19 TRBD1 TGTGCCAGTACCATCGCGGGACAGGGATCGGGTGAAAAACTGTTTTTT CASTIAGQGSGEKLFF
TRBJ2-1 . TRBV5-1 . TGCGCCAGCAGCTTAGGGAACAGGGTGAGTGAGCAGTTCTTC CASSLGNRVSEQFF
TRBJ2-1 . TRBV5-5 TRBD1 TGTGCCAGCAGGCCCGGGACAGGGGCCTACAATGAGCAGTTCTTC CASRPGTGAYNEQFF
TRBJ1-2 few TRBV28 TRBD1 TGTGCCAGCAGTCGACAGGGTTCGGGTGGCTACACCTTC CASSRQGSGGYTF
TRBJ2-1 . TRBV7-9 TRBD2 TGTGCCAGCAGCTCTGGGGGTGCGGGGGTCCACAATGAGCAGTTCTTC CASSSGGAGVHNEQFF